This T cell receptor (beta chain) was recovered during a study of post-analysis software for immune sequencing data. The wider study: Relapsing-remitting, secondary progressive and progressive-relapsing multiple sclerosis were all included among the disease courses.

Carried by the TCR beta cDNA libraries were unique molecular identifiers. TCRdb redid the calling of the PCR reads with MiXCR, one entry per CDR3 protein. Seen here are 550,000 to 700,000 distinct CDR3 sequences, about 40% observed once, and the top ten hold 1.5% to 2%. The TCR comes from a girl aged 5-17 years with multiple sclerosis. The specimen was blood.

CDR3 coding DNA: TGTGCCAGCGGAAGGGGTTTAGTCGGTGAGACCCAGTACTTC. Its translation is CASGRGLVGETQYF. V and J are TRBV9 and TRBJ2-5, with D possibly matching TRBD1 (5 bases). There are 14 residues in the CDR3. V lost 7 bases, J lost 5 bases, and 18 bases lay in between. CDR1 SGDLS and CDR2 YYNGEE come from the germline V gene. The full variable domain, its missing parts supplied by reference TRBV9 and TRBJ2-5, is DSGVTQTPKHLITATGQRVTLRCSPRSGDLSVYWYQQSLDQGLQFLIQYYNGEERAKGNILERFSAQQFPDLHSELNLSSLELGDSALYFCASGRGLVGETQYFGPGTRLLVL.